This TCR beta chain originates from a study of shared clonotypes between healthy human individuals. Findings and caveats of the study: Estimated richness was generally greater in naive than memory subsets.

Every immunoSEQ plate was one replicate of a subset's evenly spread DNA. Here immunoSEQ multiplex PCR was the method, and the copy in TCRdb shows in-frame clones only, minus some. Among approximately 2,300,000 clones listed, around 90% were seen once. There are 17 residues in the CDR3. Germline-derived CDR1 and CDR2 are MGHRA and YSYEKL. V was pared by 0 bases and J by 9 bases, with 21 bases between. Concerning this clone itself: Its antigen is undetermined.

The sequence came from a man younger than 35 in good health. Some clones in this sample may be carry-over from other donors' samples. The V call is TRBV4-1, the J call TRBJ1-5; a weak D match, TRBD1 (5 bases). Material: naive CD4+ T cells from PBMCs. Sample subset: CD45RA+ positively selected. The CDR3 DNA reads TGCGCCAGCAGCCAAGATTTTACCCGGGACGGGCATAGGCCCCAGCATTTT. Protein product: CASSQDFTRDGHRPQHF.